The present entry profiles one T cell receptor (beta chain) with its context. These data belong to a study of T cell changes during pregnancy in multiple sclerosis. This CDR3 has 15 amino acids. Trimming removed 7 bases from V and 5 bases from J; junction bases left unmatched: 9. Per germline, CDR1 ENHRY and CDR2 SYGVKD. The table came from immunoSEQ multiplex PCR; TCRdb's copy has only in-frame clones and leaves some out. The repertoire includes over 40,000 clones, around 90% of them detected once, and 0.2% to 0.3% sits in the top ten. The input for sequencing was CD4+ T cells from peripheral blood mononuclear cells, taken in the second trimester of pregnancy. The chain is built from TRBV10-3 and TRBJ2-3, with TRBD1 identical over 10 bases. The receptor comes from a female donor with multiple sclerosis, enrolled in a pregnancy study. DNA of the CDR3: TGTGCCATCACCCCGGAAGGGACAGGGGAAGATACGCAGTATTTT. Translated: CAITPEGTGEDTQYF.